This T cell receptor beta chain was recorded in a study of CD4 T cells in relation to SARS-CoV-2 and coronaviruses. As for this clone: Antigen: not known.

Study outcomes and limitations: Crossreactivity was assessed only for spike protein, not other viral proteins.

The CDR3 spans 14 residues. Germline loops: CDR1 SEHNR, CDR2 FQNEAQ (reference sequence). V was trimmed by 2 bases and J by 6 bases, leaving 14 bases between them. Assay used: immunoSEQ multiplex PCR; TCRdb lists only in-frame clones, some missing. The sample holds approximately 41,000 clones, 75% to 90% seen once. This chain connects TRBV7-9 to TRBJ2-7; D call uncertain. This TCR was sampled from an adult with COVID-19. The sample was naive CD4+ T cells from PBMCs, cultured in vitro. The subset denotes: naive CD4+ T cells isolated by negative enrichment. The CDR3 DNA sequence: TGTGCCAGCAGCTTAACAGCTACGTTCGGCGAGCAGTACTTC. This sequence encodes CASSLTATFGEQYF.